The 10 T cell receptor beta chains given below trace back to one sample, sequenced in a study of vaccination and CD4 T cells after COVID-19. Sequencing of cultured CD4+ T cell DNA used the Oncomine TCR Beta short-read assay. TCRdb re-analysed the PCR reads in MiXCR, keeping a single row per CDR3 protein. The repertoire includes some 12,000 distinct CDR3 sequences, approximately 60% of them detected once, and approximately 22% sits in the top ten. Treatment indicated: 10-day PBMC culture with coronavirus spike peptide pools or control peptides (ViraFEST assay). These TCRs' antigens remain unknown. Sequencing used CD4+ T cells from blood, cultured in vitro. These receptors all stem from a human donor who had recovered from COVID-19.

The CDR3 region is CSAAAGTSGNTIYF. As DNA, the CDR3 is TGCAGTGCCGCTGCCGGGACCTCTGGAAACACCATATATTTT. V usage is TRBV20-1 and J usage is TRBJ1-3, with D tentatively TRBD1 (5 bases). In germline, CDR1 is DFQATT, CDR2 SNEGSKA (reference sequence). This CDR3 has 14 amino acids. V lost 6 bases, J lost 0 bases, and 12 bases lay in between.

The chain uses TRBV4-1 and TRBJ1-1; weak D call: TRBD1 (6 bases). The CDR3 loop spans 18 amino acids. The germline V gene encodes CDR1 MGHRA and CDR2 YSYEKL. Trimming pared 5 bases from V and 7 bases from J, leaving 29 bases between. The CDR3 nucleotides are TGCGCCAGCAGCTCAGGTTCCCGCCGGCCAGGGACACTGTATGAAGCTTTCTTT. Protein sequence: CASSSGSRRPGTLYEAFF.

The chain has TRBV20-1 and TRBJ2-3, with TRBD2 matching 9 bases. CDR1 DFQATT and CDR2 SNEGSKA come from the germline V gene (reference sequence). V trimming: 6 bases; J trimming: 5 bases; junction bases outside the gene matches: 15. The CDR3 consists of 16 residues. This CDR3 reads CSAQEGREGFGDTQYF. DNA for the CDR3: TGCAGTGCCCAAGAGGGGCGGGAGGGTTTCGGAGATACGCAGTATTTT.

This clonotype has only one observation. This sequence joins TRBV28 and TRBJ1-5, with no clear D. Germline values: CDR1 MDHEN, CDR2 SYDVKM. Trimming pared 9 bases from V and 4 bases from J, leaving 16 bases between. CDR3 size: 14 residues. As DNA, the CDR3 is TGTGCCAGTAAGTCCGGGGATTGGAATCAGCCCCAGCATTTT. Protein product: CASKSGDWNQPQHF. Looking up the rest from reference TRBV28 and TRBJ1-5 gives the full variable domain: DVKVTQSSRYLVKRTGEKVFLECVQDMDHENMFWYRQDPGLGLRLIYFSYDVKMKEKGDIPEGYSVSREKKERFSLILESASTNQTSMYLCASKSGDWNQPQHFGDGTRLSIL.

The chain employs TRBV19 and TRBJ1-2; 9 nucleotides agree with TRBD1. The length of the CDR3 is 12 residues. Germline V gene sequence: CDR1 LNHDA, CDR2 SQIVND (reference sequence). J gave up 8 bases and V 5 bases, and 3 bases lay outside the gene matches. CDR3 region: CASSWTGEGYTF. The CDR3, as DNA: TGTGCCAGTAGTTGGACAGGGGAGGGCTACACCTTC.

This clonotype was counted a few times. This chain uses TRBV6-5 with TRBJ2-5; 8 bases agree with TRBD2. V shed 2 bases and J 5 bases; nucleotides not matched to a gene: 7. The germline CDR1 and CDR2 sequences are MNHEY and SVGAGI. The CDR3 extends over 15 amino acids. The CDR3 nucleotides read TGTGCCAGCAGTTACGGGGGACCGGGGGGGGAGACCCAGTACTTC. Protein sequence: CASSYGGPGGETQYF.

J is TRBJ2-5 and V is TRBV11-2, with D possibly being TRBD2 (6 bases). CDR1 and CDR2 (germline): SGHAT, FQNNGV. The CDR3 extends over 16 amino acids. The V end lost 5 bases, the J end lost 7 bases, and 23 bases lay between the germline ends. CDR3 sequence: CASSPRDSHPSGTQYF. DNA of the CDR3: TGTGCCAGCAGCCCGCGGGACTCCCACCCCAGCGGGACCCAGTACTTC.

The V gene is TRBV28, the J gene TRBJ2-7; the D gene is possibly TRBD2 (5 bases). V gave up 7 bases and J gave up 4 bases, with 20 bases separating them. The CDR3 totals 15 residues. Germline values: CDR1 MDHEN, CDR2 SYDVKM. CDR3: CASTSARSGRYEQYF. The DNA for the CDR3 is TGTGCCAGCACCTCAGCCCGGAGCGGTAGGTACGAGCAGTACTTC.

V usage is TRBV7-3 and J usage is TRBJ2-1, with no clear D. The length of the CDR3 is 14 residues. V was trimmed by 1 base and J by 9 bases, leaving 13 bases between them. From germline, CDR1 is SGHTA and CDR2 FQGTGA. This CDR3 is CASSLNRLPTEQFF. The CDR3 region has the DNA TGTGCCAGCAGCTTAAATCGTCTCCCTACTGAGCAGTTCTTC. Full variable domain (remainder filled in from reference TRBV7-3 and TRBJ2-1): GAGVSQTPSNKVTEKGKYVELRCDPISGHTALYWYRQSLGQGPEFLIYFQGTGAADDSGLPNDRFFAVRPEGSVSTLKIQRTERGDSAVYLCASSLNRLPTEQFFGPGTRLTVL.

Turning to this clonotype: One junction end disagrees with the germline gene, perhaps due to a read error. The rearrangement uses TRBV6-2 or TRBV6-3 and TRBJ2-3; 10 bases agree with TRBD2. Germline-derived CDR1 and CDR2 are MNHEY and SVGEGT. This CDR3 has 18 amino acids. Here the CDR3 reads CAGSAWTSGFTGTDTQYF. CDR3 nucleotides: TGTGCCGGCAGTGCCTGGACTAGCGGCTTTACCGGCACAGATACGCAGTATTTT.